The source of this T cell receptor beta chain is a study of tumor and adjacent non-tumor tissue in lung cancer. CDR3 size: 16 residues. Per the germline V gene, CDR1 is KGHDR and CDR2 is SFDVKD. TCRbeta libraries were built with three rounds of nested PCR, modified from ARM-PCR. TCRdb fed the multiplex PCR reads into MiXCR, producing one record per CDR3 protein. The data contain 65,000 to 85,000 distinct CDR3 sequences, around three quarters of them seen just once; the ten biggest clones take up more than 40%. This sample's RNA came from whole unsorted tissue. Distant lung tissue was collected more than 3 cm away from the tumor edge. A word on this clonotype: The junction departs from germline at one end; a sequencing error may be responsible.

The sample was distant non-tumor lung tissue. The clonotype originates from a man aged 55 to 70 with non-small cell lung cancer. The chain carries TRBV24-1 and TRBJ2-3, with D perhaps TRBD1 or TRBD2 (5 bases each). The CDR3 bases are TGTGCCACCAGTGAATATCCGGGGCTAGAGACAGATATGCAGTATTTT. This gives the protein CATSEYPGLETDMQYF.